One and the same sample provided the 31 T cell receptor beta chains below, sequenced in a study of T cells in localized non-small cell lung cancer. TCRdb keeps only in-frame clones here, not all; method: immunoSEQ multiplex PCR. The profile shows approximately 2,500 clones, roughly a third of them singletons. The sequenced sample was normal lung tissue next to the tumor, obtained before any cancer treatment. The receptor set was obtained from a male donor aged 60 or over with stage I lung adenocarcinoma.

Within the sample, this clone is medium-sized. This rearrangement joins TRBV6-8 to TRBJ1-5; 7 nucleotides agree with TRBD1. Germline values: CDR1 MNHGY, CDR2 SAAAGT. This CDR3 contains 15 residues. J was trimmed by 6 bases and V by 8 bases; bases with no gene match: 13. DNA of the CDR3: TGTGCCAGCCGGGACAGTGTCCCAGCGCGTCAGCCCCAGCATTTT. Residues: CASRDSVPARQPQHF.

The CDR3 DNA sequence: TGTGCCAGCAGTTACAACCCCGGTCTTAGGAGGAACACTGAAGCTTTCTTT. Translating it yields CASSYNPGLRRNTEAFF. The chain uses TRBV6-8 and TRBJ1-1; unclear D gene. The CDR3 is 17 amino acids. V was shortened by 2 bases and J by 1 base, with 17 bases between the two germline ends. Germline V gene data show CDR1 as MNHGY and CDR2 as SAAAGT.

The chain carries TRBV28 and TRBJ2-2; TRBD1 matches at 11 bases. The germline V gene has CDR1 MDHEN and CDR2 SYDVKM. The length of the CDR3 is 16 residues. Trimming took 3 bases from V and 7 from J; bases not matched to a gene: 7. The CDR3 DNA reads TGTGCCAGCAGTTTTCGGACAGGGGGCTTGGACGGGGAGCTGTTTTTT. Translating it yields CASSFRTGGLDGELFF. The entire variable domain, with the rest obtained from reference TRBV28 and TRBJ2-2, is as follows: DVKVTQSSRYLVKRTGEKVFLECVQDMDHENMFWYRQDPGLGLRLIYFSYDVKMKEKGDIPEGYSVSREKKERFSLILESASTNQTSMYLCASSFRTGGLDGELFFGEGSRLTVL.

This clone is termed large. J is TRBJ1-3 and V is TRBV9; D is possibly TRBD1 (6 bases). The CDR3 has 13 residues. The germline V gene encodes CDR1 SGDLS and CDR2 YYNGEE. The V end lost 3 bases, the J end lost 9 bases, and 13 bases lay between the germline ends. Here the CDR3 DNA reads TGTGCCAGCAGCGCCCGTGCGGGGGCCACCATATATTTT. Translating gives CASSARAGATIYF.

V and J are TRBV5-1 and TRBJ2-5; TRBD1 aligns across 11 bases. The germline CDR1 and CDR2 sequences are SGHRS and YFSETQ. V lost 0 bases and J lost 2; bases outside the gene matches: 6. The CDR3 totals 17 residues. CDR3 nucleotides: TGCGCCAGCAGCTTGGGTCCGGGACAGGGGGTTCAAGAGACCCAGTACTTC. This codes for CASSLGPGQGVQETQYF.

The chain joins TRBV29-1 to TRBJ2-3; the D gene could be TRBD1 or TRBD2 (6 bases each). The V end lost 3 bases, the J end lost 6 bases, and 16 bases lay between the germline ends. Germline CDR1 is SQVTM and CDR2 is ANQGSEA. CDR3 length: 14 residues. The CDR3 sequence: CSVDGGGLKDTQYF. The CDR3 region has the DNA TGCAGCGTTGATGGAGGGGGTCTGAAGGATACGCAGTATTTT.

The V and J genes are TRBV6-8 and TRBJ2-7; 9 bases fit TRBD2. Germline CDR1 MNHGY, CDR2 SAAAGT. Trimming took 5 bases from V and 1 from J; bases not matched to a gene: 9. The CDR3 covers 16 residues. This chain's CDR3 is CASSGELAGFSYEQYF. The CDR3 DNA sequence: TGTGCCAGCAGTGGAGAACTAGCGGGTTTTTCCTACGAGCAGTACTTC.

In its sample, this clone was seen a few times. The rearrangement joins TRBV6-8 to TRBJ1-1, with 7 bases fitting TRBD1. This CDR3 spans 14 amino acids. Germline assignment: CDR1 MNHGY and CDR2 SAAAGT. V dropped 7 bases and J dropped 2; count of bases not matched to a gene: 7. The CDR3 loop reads CASNRDSSNTEAFF. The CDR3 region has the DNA TGTGCCAGCAATCGGGACAGCAGCAACACTGAAGCTTTCTTT.

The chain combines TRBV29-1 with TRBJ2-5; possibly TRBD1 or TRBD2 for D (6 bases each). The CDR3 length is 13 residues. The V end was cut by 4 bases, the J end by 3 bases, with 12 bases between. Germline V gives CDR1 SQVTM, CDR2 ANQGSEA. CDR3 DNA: TGCAGCGTTGCCGGGGGCAGCAAAGAGACCCAGTACTTC. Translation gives CSVAGGSKETQYF.

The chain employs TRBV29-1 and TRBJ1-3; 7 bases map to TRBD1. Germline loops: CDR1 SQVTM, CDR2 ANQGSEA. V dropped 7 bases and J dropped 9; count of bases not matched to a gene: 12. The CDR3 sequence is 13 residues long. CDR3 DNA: TGCAGCGCACAACGGACAGGTGGTGTCACCATATATTTT. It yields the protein CSAQRTGGVTIYF.

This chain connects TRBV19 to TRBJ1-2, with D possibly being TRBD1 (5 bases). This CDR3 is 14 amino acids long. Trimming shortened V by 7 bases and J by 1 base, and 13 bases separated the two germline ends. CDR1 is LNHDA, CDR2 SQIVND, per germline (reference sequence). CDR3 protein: CASTATADNYGYTF. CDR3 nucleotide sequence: TGTGCCAGTACCGCGACAGCTGATAACTATGGCTACACCTTC.

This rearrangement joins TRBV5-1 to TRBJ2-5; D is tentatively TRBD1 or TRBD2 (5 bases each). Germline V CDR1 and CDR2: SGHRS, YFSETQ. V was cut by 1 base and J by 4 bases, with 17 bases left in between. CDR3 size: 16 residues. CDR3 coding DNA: TGCGCCAGCAGCTTGAGAGGGGTATCGCCCCGAGAGACCCAGTACTTC. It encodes CASSLRGVSPRETQYF.

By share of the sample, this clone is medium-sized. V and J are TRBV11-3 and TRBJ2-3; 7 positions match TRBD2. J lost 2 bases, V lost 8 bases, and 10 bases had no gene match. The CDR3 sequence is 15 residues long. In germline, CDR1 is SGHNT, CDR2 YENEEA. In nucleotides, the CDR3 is TGTGCCAGCGTGCTGGGACTACAGAACACAGATACGCAGTATTTT. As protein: CASVLGLQNTDTQYF.

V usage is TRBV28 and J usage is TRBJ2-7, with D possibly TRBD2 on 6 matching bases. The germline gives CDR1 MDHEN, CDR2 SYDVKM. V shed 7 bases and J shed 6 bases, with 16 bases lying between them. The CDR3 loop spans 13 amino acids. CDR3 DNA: TGTGCCAGCACCGGGCGACGGGGGACCGAGCAGTACTTC. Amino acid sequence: CASTGRRGTEQYF.

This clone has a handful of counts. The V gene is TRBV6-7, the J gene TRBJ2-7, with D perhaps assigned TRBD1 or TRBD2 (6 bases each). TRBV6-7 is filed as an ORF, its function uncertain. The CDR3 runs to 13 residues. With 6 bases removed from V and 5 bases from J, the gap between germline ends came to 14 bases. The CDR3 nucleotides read TGTGCCAGCAGCCTACAGGGAGGCAACGAGCAGTACTTC. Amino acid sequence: CASSLQGGNEQYF.

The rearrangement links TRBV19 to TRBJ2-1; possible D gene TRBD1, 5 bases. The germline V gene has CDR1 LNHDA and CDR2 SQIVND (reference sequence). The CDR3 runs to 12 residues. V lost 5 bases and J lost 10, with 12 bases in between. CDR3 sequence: CASSSGQGEQFF. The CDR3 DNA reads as TGTGCCAGTAGTTCAGGACAAGGGGAGCAGTTCTTC.

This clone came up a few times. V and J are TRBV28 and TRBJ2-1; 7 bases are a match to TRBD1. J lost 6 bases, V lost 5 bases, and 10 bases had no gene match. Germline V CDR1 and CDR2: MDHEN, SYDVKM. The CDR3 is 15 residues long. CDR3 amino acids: CASSPQGVPFNEQFF. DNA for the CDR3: TGTGCCAGCAGTCCCCAGGGGGTTCCTTTCAATGAGCAGTTCTTC.

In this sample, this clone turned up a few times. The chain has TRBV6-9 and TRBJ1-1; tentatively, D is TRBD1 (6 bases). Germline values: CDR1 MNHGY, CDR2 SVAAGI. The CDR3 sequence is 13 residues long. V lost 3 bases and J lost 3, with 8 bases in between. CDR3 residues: CASSYDRYTEAFF. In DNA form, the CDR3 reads TGTGCCAGCAGTTACGACAGGTACACTGAAGCTTTCTTT.

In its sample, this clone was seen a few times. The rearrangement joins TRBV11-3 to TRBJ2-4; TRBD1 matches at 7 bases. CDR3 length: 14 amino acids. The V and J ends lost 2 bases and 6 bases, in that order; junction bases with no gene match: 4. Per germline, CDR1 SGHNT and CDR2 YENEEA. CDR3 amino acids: CASSLPRQGNIQYF. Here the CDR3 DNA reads TGTGCCAGCAGCTTACCTCGACAGGGAAACATTCAGTACTTC.

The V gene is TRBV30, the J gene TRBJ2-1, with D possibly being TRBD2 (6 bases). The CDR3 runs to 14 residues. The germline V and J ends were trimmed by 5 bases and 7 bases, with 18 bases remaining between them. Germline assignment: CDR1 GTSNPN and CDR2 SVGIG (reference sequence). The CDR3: CAWAFGGKGNEQFF. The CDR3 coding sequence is TGTGCCTGGGCGTTTGGGGGGAAAGGGAATGAGCAGTTCTTC.

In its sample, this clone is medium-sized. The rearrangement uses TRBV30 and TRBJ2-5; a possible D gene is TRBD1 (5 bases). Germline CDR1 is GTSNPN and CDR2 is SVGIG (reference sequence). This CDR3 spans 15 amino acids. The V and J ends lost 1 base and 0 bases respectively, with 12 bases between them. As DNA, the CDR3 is TGTGCCTGGAGTGAGCAGGGTCAGTACCAAGAGACCCAGTACTTC. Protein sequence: CAWSEQGQYQETQYF.

The CDR3, as DNA: TGTGCCAGCAGTCGCGGACAGGGTAGTTCAAGAAGCGGTCTGTTTTTT. Protein sequence: CASSRGQGSSRSGLFF. The chain has TRBV6-8 and TRBJ1-4; 8 bases line up with TRBD1. This CDR3 has 16 residues. The germline CDR1 and CDR2 sequences are MNHGY and SAAAGT. With V trimmed by 5 bases and J by 14 bases, 19 bases remained unmatched.

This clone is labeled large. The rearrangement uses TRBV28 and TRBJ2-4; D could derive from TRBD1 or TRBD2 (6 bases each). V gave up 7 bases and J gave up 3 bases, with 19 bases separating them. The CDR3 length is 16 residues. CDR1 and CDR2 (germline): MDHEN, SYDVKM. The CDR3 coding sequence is TGTGCCAGCACAATAGGGGGAGGTGAAGACAAAAACATTCAGTACTTC. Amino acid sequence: CASTIGGGEDKNIQYF. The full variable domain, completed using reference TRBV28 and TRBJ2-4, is DVKVTQSSRYLVKRTGEKVFLECVQDMDHENMFWYRQDPGLGLRLIYFSYDVKMKEKGDIPEGYSVSREKKERFSLILESASTNQTSMYLCASTIGGGEDKNIQYFGAGTRLSVL.

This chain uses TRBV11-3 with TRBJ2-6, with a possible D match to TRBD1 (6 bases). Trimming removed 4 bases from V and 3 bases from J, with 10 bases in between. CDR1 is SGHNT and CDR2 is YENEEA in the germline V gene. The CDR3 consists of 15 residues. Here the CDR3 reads CASSSGTIGANVLTF. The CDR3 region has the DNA TGTGCCAGCAGCTCGGGGACAATTGGGGCCAACGTCCTGACTTTC.

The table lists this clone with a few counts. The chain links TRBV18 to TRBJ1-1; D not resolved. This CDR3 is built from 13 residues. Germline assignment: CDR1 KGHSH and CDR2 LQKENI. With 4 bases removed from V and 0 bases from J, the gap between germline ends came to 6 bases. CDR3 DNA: TGTGCCAGCTCACAAGACCTGAACACTGAAGCTTTCTTT. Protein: CASSQDLNTEAFF.

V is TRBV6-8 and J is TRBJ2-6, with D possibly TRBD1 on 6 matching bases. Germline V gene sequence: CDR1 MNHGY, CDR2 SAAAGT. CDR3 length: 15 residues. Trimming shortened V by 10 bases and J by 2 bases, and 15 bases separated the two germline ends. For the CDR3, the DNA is TGTGCCATCCGCCCCAGGGACACTGGGGCCAACGTCCTGACTTTC. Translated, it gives CAIRPRDTGANVLTF.

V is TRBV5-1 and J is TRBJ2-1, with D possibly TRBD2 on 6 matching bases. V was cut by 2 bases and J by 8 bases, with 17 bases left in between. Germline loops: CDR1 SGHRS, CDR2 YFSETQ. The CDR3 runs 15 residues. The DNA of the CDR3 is TGCGCCAGCAGCTTAGGGTCTCCCGGCGGGGATGAGCAGTTCTTC. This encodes CASSLGSPGGDEQFF.

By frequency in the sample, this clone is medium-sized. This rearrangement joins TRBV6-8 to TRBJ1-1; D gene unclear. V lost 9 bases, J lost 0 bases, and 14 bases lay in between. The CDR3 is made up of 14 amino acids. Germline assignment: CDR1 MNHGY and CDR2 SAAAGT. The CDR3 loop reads CASRVNYMNTEAFF. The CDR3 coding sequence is TGTGCCAGTCGGGTAAATTACATGAACACTGAAGCTTTCTTT.

Written as DNA, the CDR3 is TGTGCCAGCAGCTTAGGGGCGGGAGGGCCAGATACGCAGTATTTT. As protein: CASSLGAGGPDTQYF. The rearrangement uses TRBV11-3 and TRBJ2-3; TRBD2 matches 9 bases. This CDR3 has 15 amino acids. CDR1 and CDR2 from the germline V gene are SGHNT and YENEEA. V gave up 1 base and J gave up 4 bases; unmatched junction bases: 3.

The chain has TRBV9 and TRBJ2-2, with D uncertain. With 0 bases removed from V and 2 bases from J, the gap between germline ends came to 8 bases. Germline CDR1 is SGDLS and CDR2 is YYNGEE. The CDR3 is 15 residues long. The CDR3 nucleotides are TGTGCCAGCAGCGTAGTACCGGAAAACACCGGGGAGCTGTTTTTT. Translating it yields CASSVVPENTGELFF.

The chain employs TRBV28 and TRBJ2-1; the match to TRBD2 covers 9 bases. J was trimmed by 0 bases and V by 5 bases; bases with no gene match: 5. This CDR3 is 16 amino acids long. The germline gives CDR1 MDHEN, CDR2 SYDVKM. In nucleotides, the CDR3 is TGTGCCAGCAGTGGGACTAGCACGAGCTCCTACAATGAGCAGTTCTTC. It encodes CASSGTSTSSYNEQFF.